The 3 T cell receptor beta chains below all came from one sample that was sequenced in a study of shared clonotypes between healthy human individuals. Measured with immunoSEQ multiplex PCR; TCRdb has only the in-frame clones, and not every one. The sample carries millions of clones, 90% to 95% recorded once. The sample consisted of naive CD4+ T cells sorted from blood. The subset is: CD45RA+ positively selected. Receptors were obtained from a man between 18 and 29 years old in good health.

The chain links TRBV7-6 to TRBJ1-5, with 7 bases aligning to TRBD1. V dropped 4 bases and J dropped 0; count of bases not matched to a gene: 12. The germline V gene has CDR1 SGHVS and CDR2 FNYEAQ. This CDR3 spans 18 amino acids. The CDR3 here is CASSSHAWDRSSNQPQHF. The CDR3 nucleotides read TGTGCCAGCAGCTCCCACGCTTGGGACAGATCTAGCAATCAGCCCCAGCATTTT.

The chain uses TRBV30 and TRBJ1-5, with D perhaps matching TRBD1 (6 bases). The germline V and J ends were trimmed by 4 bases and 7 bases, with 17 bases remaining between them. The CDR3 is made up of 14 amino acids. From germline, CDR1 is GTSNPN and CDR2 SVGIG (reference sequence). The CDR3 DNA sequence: TGTGCCTGGACCACAGGGTATAGCGGCCAGCCCCAGCATTTT. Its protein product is CAWTTGYSGQPQHF.

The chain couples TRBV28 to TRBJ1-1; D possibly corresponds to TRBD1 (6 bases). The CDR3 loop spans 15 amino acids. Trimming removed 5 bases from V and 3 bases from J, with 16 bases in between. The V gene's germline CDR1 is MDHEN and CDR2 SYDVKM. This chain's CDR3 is CASSQLTGFHTEAFF. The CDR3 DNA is TGTGCCAGCAGTCAGTTGACAGGTTTTCACACTGAAGCTTTCTTT.